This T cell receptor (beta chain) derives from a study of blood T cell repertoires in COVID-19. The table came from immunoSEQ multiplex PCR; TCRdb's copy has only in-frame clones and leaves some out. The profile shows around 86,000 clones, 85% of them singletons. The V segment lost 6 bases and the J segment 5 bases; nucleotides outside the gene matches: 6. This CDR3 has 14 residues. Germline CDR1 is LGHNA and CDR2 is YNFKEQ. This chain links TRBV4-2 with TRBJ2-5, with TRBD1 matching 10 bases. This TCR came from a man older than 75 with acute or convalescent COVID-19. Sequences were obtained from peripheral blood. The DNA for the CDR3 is TGTGCCAGCAGTCCGGGACAGGGGAGGGAGACCCAGTACTTC. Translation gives CASSPGQGRETQYF.